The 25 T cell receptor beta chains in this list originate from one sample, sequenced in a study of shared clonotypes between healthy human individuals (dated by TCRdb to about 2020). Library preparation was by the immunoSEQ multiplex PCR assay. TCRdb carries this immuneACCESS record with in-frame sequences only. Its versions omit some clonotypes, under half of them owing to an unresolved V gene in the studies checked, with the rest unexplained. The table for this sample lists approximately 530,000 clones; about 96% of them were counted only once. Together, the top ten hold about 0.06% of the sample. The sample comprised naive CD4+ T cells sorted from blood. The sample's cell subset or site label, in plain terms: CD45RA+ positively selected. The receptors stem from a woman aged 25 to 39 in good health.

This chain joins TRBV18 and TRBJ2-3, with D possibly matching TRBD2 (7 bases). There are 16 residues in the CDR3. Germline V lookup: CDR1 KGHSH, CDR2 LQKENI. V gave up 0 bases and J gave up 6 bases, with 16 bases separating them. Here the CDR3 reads CASSPPLQGRGDTQYF. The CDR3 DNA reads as TGTGCCAGCTCACCACCCCTGCAGGGGAGGGGGGATACGCAGTATTTT.

The CDR3 DNA reads TGTGCCAGCAGTCCCCACGGGAGAAGGACCTACGAGCAGTACTTC. The encoded protein is CASSPHGRRTYEQYF. The chain carries TRBV28 and TRBJ2-5; the D gene is possibly TRBD2 (6 bases). Near its end, the DNA agrees better with TRBJ2-7, so the J call may be wrong. Germline values: CDR1 MDHEN, CDR2 SYDVKM. CDR3 length: 15 residues.

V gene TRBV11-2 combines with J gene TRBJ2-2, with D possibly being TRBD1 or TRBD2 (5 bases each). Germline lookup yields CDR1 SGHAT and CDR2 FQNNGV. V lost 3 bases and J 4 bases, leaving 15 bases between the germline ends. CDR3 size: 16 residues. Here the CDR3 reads CASSFPGPPITGELFF. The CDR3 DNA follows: TGTGCCAGCAGCTTTCCGGGACCACCGATCACCGGGGAGCTGTTTTTT.

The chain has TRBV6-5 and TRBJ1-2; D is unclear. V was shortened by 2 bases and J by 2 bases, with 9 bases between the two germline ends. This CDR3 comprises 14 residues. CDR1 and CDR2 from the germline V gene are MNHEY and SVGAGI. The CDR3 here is CASSYGAGNYGYTF. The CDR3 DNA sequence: TGTGCCAGCAGTTACGGAGCGGGGAACTATGGCTACACCTTC.

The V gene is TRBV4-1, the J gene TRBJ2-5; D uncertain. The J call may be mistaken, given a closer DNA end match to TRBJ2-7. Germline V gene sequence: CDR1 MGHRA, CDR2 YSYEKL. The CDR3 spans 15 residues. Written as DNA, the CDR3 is TGCGCCAGCAGCCAAGCCCGAGCGATCTCCTACGAGCAGTACTTC. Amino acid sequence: CASSQARAISYEQYF.

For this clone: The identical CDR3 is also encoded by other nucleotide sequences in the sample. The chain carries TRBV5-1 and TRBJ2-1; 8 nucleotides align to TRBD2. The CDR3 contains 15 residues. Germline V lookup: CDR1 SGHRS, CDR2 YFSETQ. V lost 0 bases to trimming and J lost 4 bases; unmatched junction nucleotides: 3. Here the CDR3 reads CASSLDSGGYNEQFF. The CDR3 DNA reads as TGCGCCAGCAGCTTGGATTCGGGAGGGTACAATGAGCAGTTCTTC.

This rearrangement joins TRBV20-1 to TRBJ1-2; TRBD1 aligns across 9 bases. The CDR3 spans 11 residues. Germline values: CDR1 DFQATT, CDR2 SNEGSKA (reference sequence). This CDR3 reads CSIQGAHGYTF. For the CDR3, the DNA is TGCAGCATACAGGGGGCCCATGGCTACACCTTC.

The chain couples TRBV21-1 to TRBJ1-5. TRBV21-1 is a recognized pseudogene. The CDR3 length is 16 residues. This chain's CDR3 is CASSNASGRAFQPQHF. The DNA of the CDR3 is TGTGCCAGCAGCAATGCGTCGGGCAGAGCTTTCCAGCCCCAGCATTTT.

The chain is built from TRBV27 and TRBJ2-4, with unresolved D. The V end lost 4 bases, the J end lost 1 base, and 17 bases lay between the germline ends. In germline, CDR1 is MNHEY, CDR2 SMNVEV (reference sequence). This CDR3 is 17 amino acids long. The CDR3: CASSSILVEKAKNIQYF. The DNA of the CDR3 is TGTGCCAGCAGTTCAATCTTGGTCGAGAAGGCCAAAAACATTCAGTACTTC.

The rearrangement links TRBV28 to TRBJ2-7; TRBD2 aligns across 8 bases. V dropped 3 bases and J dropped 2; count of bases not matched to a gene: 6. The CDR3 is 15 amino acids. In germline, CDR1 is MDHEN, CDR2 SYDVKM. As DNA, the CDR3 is TGTGCCAGCAGTTTTTGGGCGGGACTAGCCTACGAGCAGTACTTC. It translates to CASSFWAGLAYEQYF.

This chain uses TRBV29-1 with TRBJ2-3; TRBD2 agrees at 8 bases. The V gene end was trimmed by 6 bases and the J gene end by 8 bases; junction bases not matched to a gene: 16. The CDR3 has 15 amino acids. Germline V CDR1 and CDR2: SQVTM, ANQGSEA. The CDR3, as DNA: TGCAGCGTCGGGGATCGGTTAGCGGGAACTGGTACGCAGTATTTT. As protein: CSVGDRLAGTGTQYF.

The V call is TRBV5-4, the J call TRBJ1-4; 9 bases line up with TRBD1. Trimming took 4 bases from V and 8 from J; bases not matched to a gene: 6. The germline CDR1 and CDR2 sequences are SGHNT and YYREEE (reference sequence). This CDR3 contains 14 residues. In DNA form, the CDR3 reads TGTGCCAGCAGCGCCAGACAGGGGGACGAAAAACTGTTTTTT. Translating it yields CASSARQGDEKLFF.

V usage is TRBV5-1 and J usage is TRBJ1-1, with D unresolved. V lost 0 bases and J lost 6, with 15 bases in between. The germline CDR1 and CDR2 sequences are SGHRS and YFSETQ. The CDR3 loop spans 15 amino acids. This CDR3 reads CASSLDGGWFAEAFF. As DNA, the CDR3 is TGCGCCAGCAGCTTGGATGGAGGGTGGTTCGCTGAAGCTTTCTTT.

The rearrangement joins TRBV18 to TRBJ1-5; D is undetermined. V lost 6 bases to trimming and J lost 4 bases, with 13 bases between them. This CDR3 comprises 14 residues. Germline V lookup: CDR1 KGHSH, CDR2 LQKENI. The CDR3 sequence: CASSPPGRNQPQHF. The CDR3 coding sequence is TGTGCCAGCTCGCCGCCCGGCCGTAATCAGCCCCAGCATTTT.

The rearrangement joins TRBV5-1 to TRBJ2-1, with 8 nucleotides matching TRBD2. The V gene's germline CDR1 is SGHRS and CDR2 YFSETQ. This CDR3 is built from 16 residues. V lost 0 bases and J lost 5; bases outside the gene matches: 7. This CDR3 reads CASSLVVAGSNNEQFF. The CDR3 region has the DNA TGCGCCAGCAGCTTGGTGGTAGCGGGATCCAACAATGAGCAGTTCTTC.

The DNA for the CDR3 is TGTGCCAGCAGTTTTGAAGGGGTCGGGAATCAGCCCCAGCATTTT. The encoded protein is CASSFEGVGNQPQHF. The V call is TRBV27, the J call TRBJ1-5; possible D gene TRBD1, 5 bases. The germline V gene encodes CDR1 MNHEY and CDR2 SMNVEV (reference sequence). The V end lost 3 bases, the J end lost 4 bases, and 13 bases lay between the germline ends. The CDR3 sequence is 15 residues long.

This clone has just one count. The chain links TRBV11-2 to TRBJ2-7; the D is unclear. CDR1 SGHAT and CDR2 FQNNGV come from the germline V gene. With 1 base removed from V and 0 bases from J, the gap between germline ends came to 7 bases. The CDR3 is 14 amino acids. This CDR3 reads CASSLVPGSYEQYF. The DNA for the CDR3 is TGTGCCAGCAGCTTAGTTCCCGGCTCCTACGAGCAGTACTTC. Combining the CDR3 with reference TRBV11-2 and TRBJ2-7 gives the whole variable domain EAGVAQSPRYKIIEKRQSVAFWCNPISGHATLYWYQQILGQGPKLLIQFQNNGVVDDSQLPKDRFSAERLKGVDSTLKIQPAKLEDSAVYLCASSLVPGSYEQYFGPGTRLTVT.

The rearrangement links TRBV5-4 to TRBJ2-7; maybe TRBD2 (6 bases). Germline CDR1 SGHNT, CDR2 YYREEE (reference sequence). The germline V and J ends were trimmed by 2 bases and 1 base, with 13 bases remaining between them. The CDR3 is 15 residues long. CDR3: CASSFGTPKSYEQYF. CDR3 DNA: TGTGCCAGCAGCTTCGGGACTCCCAAGTCCTACGAGCAGTACTTC. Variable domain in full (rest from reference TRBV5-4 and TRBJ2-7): ETGVTQSPTHLIKTRGQQVTLRCSSQSGHNTVSWYQQALGQGPQFIFQYYREEENGRGNFPPRFSGLQFPNYSSELNVNALELDDSALYLCASSFGTPKSYEQYFGPGTRLTVT.

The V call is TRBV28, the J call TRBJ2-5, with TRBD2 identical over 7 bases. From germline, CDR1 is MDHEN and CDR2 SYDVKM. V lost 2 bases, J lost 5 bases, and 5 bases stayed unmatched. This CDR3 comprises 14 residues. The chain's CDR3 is CASSLAGVRETQYF. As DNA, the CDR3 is TGTGCCAGCAGTTTAGCGGGAGTAAGGGAGACCCAGTACTTC.

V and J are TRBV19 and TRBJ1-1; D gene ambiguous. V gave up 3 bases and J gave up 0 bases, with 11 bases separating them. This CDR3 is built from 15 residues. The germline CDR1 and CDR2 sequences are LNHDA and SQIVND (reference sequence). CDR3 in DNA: TGTGCCAGTAGTATTGCGGGTCTATTGAACACTGAAGCTTTCTTT. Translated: CASSIAGLLNTEAFF.

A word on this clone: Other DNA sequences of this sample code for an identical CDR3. CDR3 coding DNA: TGTGCCAGCAGTCCGGACAGGGCGAACACCGGGGAGCTGTTTTTT. This sequence encodes CASSPDRANTGELFF. The rearrangement links TRBV6-5 to TRBJ2-2; 8 positions match TRBD1. The junction had 2 bases not matched to a gene; V was cut back by 5 bases and J by 0 bases. The CDR3 has 15 amino acids. Per the germline V gene, CDR1 is MNHEY and CDR2 is SVGAGI.

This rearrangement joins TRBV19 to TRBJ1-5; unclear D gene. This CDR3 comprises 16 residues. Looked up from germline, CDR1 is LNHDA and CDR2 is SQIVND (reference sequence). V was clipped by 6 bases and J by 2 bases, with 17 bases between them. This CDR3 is CASRARVGYRNQPQHF. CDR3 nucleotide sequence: TGTGCCAGTAGAGCCCGCGTCGGGTATCGCAATCAGCCCCAGCATTTT.

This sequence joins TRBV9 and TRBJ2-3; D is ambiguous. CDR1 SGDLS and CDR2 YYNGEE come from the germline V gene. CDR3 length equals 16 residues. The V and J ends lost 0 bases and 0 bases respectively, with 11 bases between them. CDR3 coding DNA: TGTGCCAGCAGCGTAGACGGGCCGATTAGCACAGATACGCAGTATTTT. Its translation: CASSVDGPISTDTQYF.

CDR3 sequence: CASSSLAGGPYEQYF. The CDR3 region has the DNA TGTGCCAGCAGCTCGCTAGCGGGAGGGCCGTACGAGCAGTACTTC. The rearrangement joins TRBV7-2 to TRBJ2-7; 12 bases are a match to TRBD2. The CDR3 extends over 15 amino acids. Germline lookup yields CDR1 SGHTA and CDR2 FQGNSA. V was pared by 4 bases and J by 4 bases, with 5 bases of the junction left unmatched.

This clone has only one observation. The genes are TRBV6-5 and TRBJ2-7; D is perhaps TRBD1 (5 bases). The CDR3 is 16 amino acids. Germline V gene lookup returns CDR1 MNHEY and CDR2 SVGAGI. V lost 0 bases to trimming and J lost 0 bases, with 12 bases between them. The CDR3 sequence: CASSYSMTALSYEQYF. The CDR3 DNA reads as TGTGCCAGCAGTTACTCGATGACAGCGCTCTCCTACGAGCAGTACTTC.